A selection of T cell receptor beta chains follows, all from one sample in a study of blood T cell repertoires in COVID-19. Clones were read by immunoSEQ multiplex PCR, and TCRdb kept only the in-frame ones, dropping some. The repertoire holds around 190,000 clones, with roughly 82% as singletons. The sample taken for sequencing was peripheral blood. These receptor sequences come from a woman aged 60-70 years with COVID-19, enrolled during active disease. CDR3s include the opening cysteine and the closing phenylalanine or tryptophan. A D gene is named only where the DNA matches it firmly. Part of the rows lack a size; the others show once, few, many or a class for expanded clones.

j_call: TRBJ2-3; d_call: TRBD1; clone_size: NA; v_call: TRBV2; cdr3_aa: CASRGQGSDTQYF; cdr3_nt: TGTGCCAGCAGAGGACAGGGATCAGATACGCAGTATTTT
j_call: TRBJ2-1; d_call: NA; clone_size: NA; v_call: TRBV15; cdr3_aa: CATSRDLGGDLYNEQFF; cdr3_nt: TGTGCCACCAGCAGAGATCTGGGCGGGGACCTCTACAATGAGCAGTTCTTC
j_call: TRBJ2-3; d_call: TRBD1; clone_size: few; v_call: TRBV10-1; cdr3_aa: CASSAPSGTEKYF; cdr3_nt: TGCGCCAGCAGTGCACCCTCCGGGACAGAAAAGTATTTT
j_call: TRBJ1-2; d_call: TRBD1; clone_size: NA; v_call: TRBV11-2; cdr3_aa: CASSRQGRDYGYTF; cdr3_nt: TGTGCCAGCAGTAGACAGGGGAGGGACTATGGCTACACCTTC
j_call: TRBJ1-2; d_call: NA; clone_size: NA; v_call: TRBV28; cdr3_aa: CASSLSHGYTF; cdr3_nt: TGTGCCAGCAGTTTATCTCATGGCTACACCTTC
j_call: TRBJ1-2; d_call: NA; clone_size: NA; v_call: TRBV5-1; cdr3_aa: CASSLATGGGYSYGYTF; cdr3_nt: TGCGCCAGCAGCTTGGCCACCGGTGGAGGTTATTCCTATGGCTACACCTTC
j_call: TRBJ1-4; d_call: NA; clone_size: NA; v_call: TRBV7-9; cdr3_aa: CASSLDGDFNEKLFF; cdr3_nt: TGTGCCAGCAGCTTAGACGGAGATTTTAATGAAAAACTGTTTTTT
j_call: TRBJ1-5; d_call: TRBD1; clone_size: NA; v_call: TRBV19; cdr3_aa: CASSPGTDGQPQHF; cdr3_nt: TGTGCCAGTAGTCCAGGGACAGATGGTCAGCCCCAGCATTTT
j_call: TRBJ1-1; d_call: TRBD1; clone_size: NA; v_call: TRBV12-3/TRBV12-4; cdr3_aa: CASSGQVRTEAFF; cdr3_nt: TGTGCCAGCAGCGGACAGGTACGGACTGAAGCTTTCTTT
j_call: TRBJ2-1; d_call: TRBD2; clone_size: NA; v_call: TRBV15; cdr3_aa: CATSGAGVPYNEQFF; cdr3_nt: TGTGCCACCAGCGGGGCGGGAGTACCCTACAATGAGCAGTTCTTC
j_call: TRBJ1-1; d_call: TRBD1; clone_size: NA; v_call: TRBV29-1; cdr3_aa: CSVGQVNTEAFF; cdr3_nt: TGCAGCGTAGGACAGGTAAACACTGAAGCTTTCTTT
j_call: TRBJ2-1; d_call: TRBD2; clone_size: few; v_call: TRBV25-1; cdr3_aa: CASSEGGAGSSYNEQFF; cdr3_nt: TGTGCCAGCAGTGAAGGAGGAGCGGGGAGCTCCTACAATGAGCAGTTCTTC
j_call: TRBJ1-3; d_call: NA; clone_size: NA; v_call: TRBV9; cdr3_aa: CASSVVGAALSGNTIYF; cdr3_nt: TGTGCCAGCAGCGTAGTAGGGGCGGCCCTCTCTGGAAACACCATATATTTT
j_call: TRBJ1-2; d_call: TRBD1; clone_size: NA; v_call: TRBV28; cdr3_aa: CASSIPDRGGYGYTF; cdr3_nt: TGTGCCAGCAGTATCCCGGACAGGGGAGGCTATGGCTACACCTTC
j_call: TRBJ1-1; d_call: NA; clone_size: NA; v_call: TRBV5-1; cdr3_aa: CASSLSAGVLNTEAFF; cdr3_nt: TGCGCCAGCAGCTTGTCAGCCGGGGTACTGAACACTGAAGCTTTCTTT
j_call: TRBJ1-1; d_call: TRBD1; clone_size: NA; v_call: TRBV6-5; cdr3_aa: CASSPMTGQNTEAFF; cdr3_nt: TGTGCCAGCAGTCCAATGACAGGGCAGAACACTGAAGCTTTCTTT
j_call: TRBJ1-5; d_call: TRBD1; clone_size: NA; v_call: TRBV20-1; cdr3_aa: CSASLLGQGRNQPQHF; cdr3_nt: TGCAGTGCTAGTCTCTTAGGACAGGGACGCAATCAGCCCCAGCATTTT
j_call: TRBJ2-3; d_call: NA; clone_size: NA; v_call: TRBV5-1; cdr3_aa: CASSLEGGSTDTQYF; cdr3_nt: TGCGCCAGCAGCTTGGAAGGCGGGAGCACAGATACGCAGTATTTT
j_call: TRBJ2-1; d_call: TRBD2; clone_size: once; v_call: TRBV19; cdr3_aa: CASSRGGRAISSYNEQFF; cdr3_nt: TGTGCCAGTAGTAGGGGGGGTAGGGCGATAAGCTCCTACAATGAGCAGTTCTTC
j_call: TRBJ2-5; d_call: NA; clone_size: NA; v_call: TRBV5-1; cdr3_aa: CASSAPRGGRETQYF; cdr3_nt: TGCGCCAGCAGCGCCCCTAGGGGGGGACGGGAGACCCAGTACTTC
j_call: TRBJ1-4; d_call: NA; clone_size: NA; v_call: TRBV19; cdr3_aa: CASSVATNEKLFF; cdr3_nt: TGTGCCAGTTCAGTTGCAACTAATGAAAAACTGTTTTTT
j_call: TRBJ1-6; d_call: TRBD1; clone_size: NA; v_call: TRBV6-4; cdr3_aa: CASSERTGGNSPLHF; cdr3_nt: TGTGCCAGCAGTGAAAGGACAGGGGGAAATTCACCCCTCCACTTT
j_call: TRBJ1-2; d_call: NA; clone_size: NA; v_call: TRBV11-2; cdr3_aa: CASSLDTALSGYGYTF; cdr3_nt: TGTGCCAGCAGCTTAGACACCGCCTTATCAGGATATGGCTACACCTTC
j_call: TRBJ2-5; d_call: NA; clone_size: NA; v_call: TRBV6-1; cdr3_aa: CASSELGQGETQYF; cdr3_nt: TGTGCCAGCAGTGAACTGGGGCAGGGGGAGACCCAGTACTTC
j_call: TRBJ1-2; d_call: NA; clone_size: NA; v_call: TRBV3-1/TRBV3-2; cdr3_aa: CASSYRQEVYGYTF; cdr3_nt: TGTGCCAGCAGCTACCGACAGGAGGTATATGGCTACACCTTC
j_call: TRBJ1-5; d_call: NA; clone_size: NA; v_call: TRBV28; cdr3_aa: CAGQGSLNQPQHF; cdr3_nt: TGTGCCGGCCAGGGGTCCCTCAATCAGCCCCAGCATTTT
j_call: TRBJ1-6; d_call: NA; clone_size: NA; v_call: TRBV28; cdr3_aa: CASSAFAGSYNSPLHF; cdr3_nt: TGTGCCAGCAGTGCTTTCGCAGGGTCCTATAATTCACCCCTCCACTTT
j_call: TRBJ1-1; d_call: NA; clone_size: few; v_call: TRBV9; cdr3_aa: CASSATSQGEAFF; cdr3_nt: TGTGCCAGCAGCGCGACTAGTCAGGGAGAAGCTTTCTTT
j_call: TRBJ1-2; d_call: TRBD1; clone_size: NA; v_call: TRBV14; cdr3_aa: CASSQTRRQGSYGYTF; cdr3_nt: TGTGCCAGCAGCCAAACACGAAGACAGGGCAGCTATGGCTACACCTTC
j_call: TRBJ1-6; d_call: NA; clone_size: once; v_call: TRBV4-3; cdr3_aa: CASSQGGGTTNSPLHF; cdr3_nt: TGCGCCAGCAGCCAAGGGGGAGGGACAACTAATTCACCCCTCCACTTT
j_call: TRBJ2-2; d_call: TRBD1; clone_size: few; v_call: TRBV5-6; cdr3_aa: CASRTDRENGELFF; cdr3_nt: TGTGCCAGCAGAACCGACAGGGAAAACGGGGAGCTGTTTTTT
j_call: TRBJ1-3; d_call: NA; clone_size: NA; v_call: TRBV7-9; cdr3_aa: CASSLSGFSGNTIYF; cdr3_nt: TGTGCCAGCAGCTTATCGGGGTTCTCTGGAAACACCATATATTTT
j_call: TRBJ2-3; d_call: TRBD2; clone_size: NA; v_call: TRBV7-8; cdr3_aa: CASSLVLAGPGTQYF; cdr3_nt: TGTGCCAGCAGCTTAGTGCTAGCGGGCCCAGGTACGCAGTATTTT
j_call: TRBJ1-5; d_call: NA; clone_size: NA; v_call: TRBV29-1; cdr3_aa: CSVGGQDQPQHF; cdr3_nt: TGCAGCGTTGGGGGGCAGGATCAGCCCCAGCATTTT
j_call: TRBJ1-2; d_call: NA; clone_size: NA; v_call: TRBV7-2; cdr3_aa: CASSEGHQRSYGYTF; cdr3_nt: TGTGCCAGCAGCGAGGGACACCAGAGGAGCTATGGCTACACCTTC
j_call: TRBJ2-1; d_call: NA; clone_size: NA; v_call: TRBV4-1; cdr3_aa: CASSQDPPQGIPSEQFF; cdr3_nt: TGCGCCAGCAGCCAAGATCCCCCCCAGGGGATACCGAGCGAGCAGTTCTTC
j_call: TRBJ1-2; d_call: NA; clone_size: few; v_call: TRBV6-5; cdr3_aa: CASSYEGDLSYGYTF; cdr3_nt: TGTGCCAGCAGTTACGAGGGGGATCTCAGCTATGGCTACACCTTC
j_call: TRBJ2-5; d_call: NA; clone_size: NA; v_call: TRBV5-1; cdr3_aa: CASSLARGQETQYF; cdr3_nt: TGCGCCAGCAGCTTGGCGAGGGGGCAAGAGACCCAGTACTTC
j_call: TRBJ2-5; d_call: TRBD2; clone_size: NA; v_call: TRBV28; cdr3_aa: CASSLIWGEGAETQYF; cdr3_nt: TGTGCCAGCAGCCTTATCTGGGGGGAGGGAGCGGAGACCCAGTACTTC
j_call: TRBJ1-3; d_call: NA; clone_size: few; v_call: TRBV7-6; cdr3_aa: CASSLFPRGKVSYTIYF; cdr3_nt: TGTGCCAGCAGCTTATTTCCCCGGGGGAAGGTTTCTTACACCATATATTTT
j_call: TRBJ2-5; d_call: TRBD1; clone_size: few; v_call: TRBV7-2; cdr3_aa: CASSLVGTGAINRETQYF; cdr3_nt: TGTGCCAGCAGCTTGGTTGGGACAGGGGCCATTAACCGAGAGACCCAGTACTTC
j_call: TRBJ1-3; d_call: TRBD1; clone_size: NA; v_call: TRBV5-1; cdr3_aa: CASSFTGGPSGNTIYF; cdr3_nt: TGCGCCAGCAGCTTTACAGGGGGTCCATCTGGAAACACCATATATTTT
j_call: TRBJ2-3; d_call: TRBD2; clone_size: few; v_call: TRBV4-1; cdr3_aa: CASSQPRTSLGTDTQYF; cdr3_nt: TGCGCCAGCAGCCAACCCAGGACTAGCCTTGGCACAGATACGCAGTATTTT
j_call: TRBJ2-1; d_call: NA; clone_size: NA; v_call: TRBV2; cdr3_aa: CASRGGSYNEQFF; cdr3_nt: TGTGCCAGCAGAGGGGGCTCCTACAATGAGCAGTTCTTC
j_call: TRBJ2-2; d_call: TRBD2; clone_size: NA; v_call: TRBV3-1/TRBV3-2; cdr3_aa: CASDSVAGTGELFF; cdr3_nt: TGTGCCAGCGATTCCGTAGCGGGAACCGGGGAGCTGTTTTTT
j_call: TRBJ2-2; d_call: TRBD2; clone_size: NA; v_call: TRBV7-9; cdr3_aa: CASSQKLAGGPGELFF; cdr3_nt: TGTGCCAGCAGCCAAAAACTAGCGGGAGGACCCGGGGAGCTGTTTTTT
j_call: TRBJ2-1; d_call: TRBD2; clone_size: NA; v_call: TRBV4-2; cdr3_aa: CASSQDPRRWNGGARNNEQFF; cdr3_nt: TGTGCCAGCAGCCAAGATCCAAGGCGATGGAACGGGGGGGCCCGTAACAATGAGCAGTTCTTC
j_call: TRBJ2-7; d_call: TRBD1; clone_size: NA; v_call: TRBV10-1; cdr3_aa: CALPPGQGVISYEQYF; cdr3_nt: TGCGCCCTCCCGCCAGGGCAGGGGGTGATCTCCTACGAGCAGTACTTC
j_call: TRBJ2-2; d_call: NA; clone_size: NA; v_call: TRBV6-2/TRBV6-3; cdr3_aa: CASSPRGLGTGELFF; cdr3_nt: TGTGCCAGCAGTCCGAGGGGACTTGGGACCGGGGAGCTGTTTTTT
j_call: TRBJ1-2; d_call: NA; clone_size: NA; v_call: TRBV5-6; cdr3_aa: CASSLVATDYGYTF; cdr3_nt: TGTGCCAGCAGCTTGGTGGCGACAGACTATGGCTACACCTTC
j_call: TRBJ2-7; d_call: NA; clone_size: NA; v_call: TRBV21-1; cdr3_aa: CASSTPGSDGPYEQYF; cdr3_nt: TGTGCCAGCAGCACTCCCGGGTCAGACGGTCCTTACGAGCAGTACTTC
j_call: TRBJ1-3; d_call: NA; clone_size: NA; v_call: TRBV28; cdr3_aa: CASSLSGNTIYF; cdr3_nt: TGTGCCAGCAGTCTCTCTGGAAACACCATATATTTT